The 9 T cell receptor beta chains below come from one sample, sequenced in a study of T cells in Graves' hyperthyroidism and ophthalmopathy. Amplification of TCR beta CDR3 regions used RNA as the template. HTBI primers were used for first-round RT-PCR of the TCR CDR3. TCRdb re-called the multiplex PCR reads through MiXCR, storing one row per CDR3 protein. The data hold 500,000 to 650,000 distinct CDR3 sequences, with approximately 15% observed a single time. Material for sequencing was blood. The source is a woman in her fifties or sixties with Graves' ophthalmopathy.

In its sample, this clonotype was seen a few times. The chain employs TRBV6-1 and TRBJ1-5; weak D call: TRBD1 (5 bases). V shed 3 bases and J shed 1 base, with 7 bases lying between them. Germline-derived CDR1 and CDR2 are MNHNS and SASEGT. CDR3 length equals 14 residues. The CDR3 spells CASSDGTSNQPQHF. The CDR3 nucleotides read TGTGCCAGCAGTGACGGGACCAGCAATCAGCCCCAGCATTTT.

This clonotype was observed a handful of times. The chain carries TRBV27 and TRBJ1-1, with TRBD1 as a possible D gene (6 bases). CDR1 is MNHEY, CDR2 SMNVEV, per germline (reference sequence). CDR3 length: 14 amino acids. V was clipped by 7 bases and J by 6 bases, with 18 bases between them. In DNA, the CDR3 is TGTGCCAGCAAGGCAGGGGAGAATGTCGCTGAAGCTTTCTTT. It translates to CASKAGENVAEAFF.

This clonotype was counted only a few times. The chain links TRBV7-9 to TRBJ1-2, with a possible D match to TRBD1 (6 bases). The CDR3 extends over 16 amino acids. V was pared by 5 bases and J by 0 bases, with 16 bases between. CDR1 and CDR2 from the germline V gene are SEHNR and FQNEAQ (reference sequence). The CDR3 sequence: CASSKPRQAANYGYTF. For the CDR3, the DNA is TGTGCCAGCAGCAAGCCACGACAGGCTGCTAACTATGGCTACACCTTC.

The sample holds a few counts of this clonotype. The rearrangement uses TRBV12-5 and TRBJ2-7; D tentatively reads TRBD1 or TRBD2 (5 bases each). The CDR3 spans 13 residues. The V gene lost 11 bases and the J gene lost 0 bases, with 14 bases spanning the gap. Germline V gene sequence: CDR1 LGHNT, CDR2 FRNRAP. The CDR3 DNA reads as TGTGCTGCCCGGGACCAACACTCCTACGAGCAGTACTTC. It yields the protein CAARDQHSYEQYF.

This clonotype was observed many times. The chain recombines TRBV20-1 with TRBJ2-3; no definite D call. This CDR3 has 15 amino acids. Germline V lookup: CDR1 DFQATT, CDR2 SNEGSKA (reference sequence). Trimming pared 5 bases from V and 5 bases from J, leaving 20 bases between. CDR3: CSAAPGPSRVDTQYF. Here the CDR3 DNA reads TGCAGTGCTGCCCCCGGGCCGAGTAGGGTAGATACGCAGTATTTT.

This clonotype was detected only a few times. The chain has TRBV28 and TRBJ2-2; the match to TRBD1 covers 8 bases. This CDR3 is built from 14 residues. Germline V gene sequence: CDR1 MDHEN, CDR2 SYDVKM. The V segment lost 5 bases and the J segment 8 bases; nucleotides outside the gene matches: 7. CDR3 loop: CASSTGGVRGELFF. Written as DNA, the CDR3 is TGTGCCAGCAGTACAGGGGGTGTTAGGGGGGAGCTGTTTTTT. The whole variable domain, remainder taken from reference TRBV28 and TRBJ2-2, is DVKVTQSSRYLVKRTGEKVFLECVQDMDHENMFWYRQDPGLGLRLIYFSYDVKMKEKGDIPEGYSVSREKKERFSLILESASTNQTSMYLCASSTGGVRGELFFGEGSRLTVL.

This rearrangement joins TRBV10-2 to TRBJ2-2, with TRBD2 identical over 13 bases. V was clipped by 3 bases and J by 5 bases; unmatched bases: 9. The CDR3 spans 18 residues. Germline lookup yields CDR1 WSHSY and CDR2 SAAADI. CDR3 sequence (DNA): TGCGCCAGCAGTGACAAGGGACTAGCGGGAAGAGGAACCGGGGAGCTGTTTTTT. It encodes CASSDKGLAGRGTGELFF.

In this sample, this clonotype turned up many times. This sequence joins TRBV20-1 and TRBJ2-1; possible D gene TRBD1, 5 bases. The germline V gene encodes CDR1 DFQATT and CDR2 SNEGSKA (reference sequence). This CDR3 region has 15 residues. Trimming removed 4 bases at V and 7 bases at J, with 20 bases between. The CDR3 protein is CSAKSPKGNLNEQFF. CDR3 DNA: TGCAGTGCTAAATCCCCAAAGGGGAATTTGAATGAGCAGTTCTTC.

This clonotype was observed a few times. The rearrangement joins TRBV7-3 to TRBJ2-1, with D possibly being TRBD1 or TRBD2 (6 bases each). V dropped 2 bases and J dropped 3 bases, with 14 bases sitting between them. Germline lookup yields CDR1 SGHTA and CDR2 FQGTGA. This CDR3 spans 16 amino acids. CDR3 nucleotide sequence: TGTGCCAGCAGCTTATTTCCAGGGGAGGACTACAATGAGCAGTTCTTC. Residues: CASSLFPGEDYNEQFF.